This is a list of T cell receptor beta chains from one sample in a study of T cell changes during pregnancy in multiple sclerosis. TCRdb keeps only in-frame clones here, not all; method: immunoSEQ multiplex PCR. The sample includes about 83,000 clones, more than 90% of them seen just once. The sequenced sample was peripheral blood, obtained in the second trimester of pregnancy. The source of these receptors is a female donor with multiple sclerosis, enrolled in a pregnancy study. CDR3s include the opening cysteine and the closing phenylalanine or tryptophan. Size is omitted from some rows. Given values are once, few, many or a class for expanded clones.

v_gene,abundance,CDR3aa
TRBV6-5,-,CASSYSPSGTYEQYF
TRBV19,-,CASSITAGAANYGYTF
TRBV7-8,-,CASSAPLTSGVYEQYF
TRBV27,-,CASSSPRTGQKYYEQYF
TRBV10-2,-,CASEDRGNTEAFF
TRBV5-1,-,CASSLGSGGHEQFF
TRBV19,-,CASSAGPYEQYF
TRBV6-1,-,CASSEAHPYEQYF
TRBV7-7,-,CASSRDFTDTQYF
TRBV10-2,-,CASSAGNSNQPQHF
TRBV19,-,CASSIVGMRGKDTEAFF
TRBV7-3,-,CASSLGTGAIYEQYF
TRBV19,once,CASSMMTGGARETQYF
TRBV9,-,CASSTLGGSGANVLTF
TRBV6-1,few,CASSESGTSGETQYF
TRBV2,-,CASRTPDRVWRDARLMNIQYF